This T cell receptor (beta chain) appears in the sequencing data of a study of cytomegalovirus exposure and HLA in healthy donors. Study-level findings and limits: Later analysis showed TCR association rates varying by HLA locus, highest for DRB1 and lowest for HLA-C. Among TCR beta chains, those listed as cytomegalovirus-associated numbered around 160. Per a prior analysis, the majority of TCR beta V segments were productive roughly 87% or roughly 30% of the time.

J was trimmed by 3 bases and V by 5 bases; bases with no gene match: 7. Germline V CDR1 and CDR2: MNHEY, SVGAGI. The CDR3 has 15 amino acids. As to this clone: Its target is not known.

Both 60 Vbeta primers and 13 Jbeta primers went into the PCR. The protocol was immunoSEQ multiplex PCR, while the TCRdb copy is restricted to in-frame clones and leaves out a portion. The table shows around 78,000 clones, with around 80% occurring only once. Although they were nominally healthy when sampled, donors likely had unrecorded immune exposures. The rearrangement uses TRBV6-5 and TRBJ2-7; 10 bases match TRBD1. The sample consisted of PBMCs. The TCR sequence derives from a male donor in good health and CMV-seronegative. As DNA, the CDR3 is TGTGCCAGCAGTCGCTCCGGGACAGGGGTCTACGAGCAGTACTTC. Its protein product is CASSRSGTGVYEQYF.